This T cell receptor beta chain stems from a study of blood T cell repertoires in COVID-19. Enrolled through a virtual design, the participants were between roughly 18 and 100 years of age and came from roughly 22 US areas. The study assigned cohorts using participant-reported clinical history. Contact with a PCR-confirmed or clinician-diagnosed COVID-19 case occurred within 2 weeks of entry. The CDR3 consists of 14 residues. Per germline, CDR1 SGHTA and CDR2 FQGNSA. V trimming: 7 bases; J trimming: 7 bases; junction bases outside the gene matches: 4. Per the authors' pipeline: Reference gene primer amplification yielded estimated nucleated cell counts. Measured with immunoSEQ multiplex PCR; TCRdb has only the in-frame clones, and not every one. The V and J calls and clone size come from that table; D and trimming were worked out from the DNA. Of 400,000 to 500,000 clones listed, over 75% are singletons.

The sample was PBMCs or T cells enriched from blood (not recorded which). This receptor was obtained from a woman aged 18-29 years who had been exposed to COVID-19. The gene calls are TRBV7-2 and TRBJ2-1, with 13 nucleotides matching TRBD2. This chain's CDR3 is CASILAGGPNEQFF. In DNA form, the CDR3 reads TGTGCCAGCATACTAGCGGGAGGGCCGAATGAGCAGTTCTTC.